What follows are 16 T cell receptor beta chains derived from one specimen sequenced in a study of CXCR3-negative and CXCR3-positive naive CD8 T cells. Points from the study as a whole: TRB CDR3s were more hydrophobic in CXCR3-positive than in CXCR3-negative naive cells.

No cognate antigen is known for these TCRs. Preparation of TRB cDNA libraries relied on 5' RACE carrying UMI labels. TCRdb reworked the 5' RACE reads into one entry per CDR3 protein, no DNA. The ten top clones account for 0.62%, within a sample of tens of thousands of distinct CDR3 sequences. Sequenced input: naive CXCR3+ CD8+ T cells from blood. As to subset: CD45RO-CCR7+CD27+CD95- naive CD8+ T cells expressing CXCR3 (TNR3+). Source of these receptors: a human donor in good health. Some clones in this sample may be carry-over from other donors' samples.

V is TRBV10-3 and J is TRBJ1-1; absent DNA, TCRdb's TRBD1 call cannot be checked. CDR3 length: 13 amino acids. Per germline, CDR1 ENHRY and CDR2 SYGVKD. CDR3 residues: CASDRGVNTEAFF.

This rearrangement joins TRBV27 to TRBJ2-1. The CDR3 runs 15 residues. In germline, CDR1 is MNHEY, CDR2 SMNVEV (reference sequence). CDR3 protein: CASSLARSSYNEQFF.

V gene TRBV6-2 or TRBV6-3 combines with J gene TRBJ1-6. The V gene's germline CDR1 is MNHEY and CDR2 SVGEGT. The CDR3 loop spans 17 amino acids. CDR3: CASSYGVGSSYNSPLHF.

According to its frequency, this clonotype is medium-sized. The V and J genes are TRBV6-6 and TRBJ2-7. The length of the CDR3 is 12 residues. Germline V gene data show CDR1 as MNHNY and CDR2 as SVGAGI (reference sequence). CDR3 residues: CASSSDSYEQYF.

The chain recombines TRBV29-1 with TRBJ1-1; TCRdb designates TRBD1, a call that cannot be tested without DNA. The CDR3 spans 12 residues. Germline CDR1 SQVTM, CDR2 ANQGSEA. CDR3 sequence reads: CSVVGDGTEAFF. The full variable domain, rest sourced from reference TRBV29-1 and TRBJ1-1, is SAVISQKPSRDICQRGTSLTIQCQVDSQVTMMFWYRQQPGQSLTLIATANQGSEATYESGFVIDKFPISRPNLTFSTLTVSNMSPEDSSIYLCSVVGDGTEAFFGQGTRLTVV.

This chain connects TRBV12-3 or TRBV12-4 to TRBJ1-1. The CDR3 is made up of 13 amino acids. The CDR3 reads CASSARQNTEAFF.

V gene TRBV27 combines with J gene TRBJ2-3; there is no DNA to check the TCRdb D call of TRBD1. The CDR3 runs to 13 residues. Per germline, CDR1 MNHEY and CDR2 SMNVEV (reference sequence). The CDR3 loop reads CASSLRDRDTQYF.

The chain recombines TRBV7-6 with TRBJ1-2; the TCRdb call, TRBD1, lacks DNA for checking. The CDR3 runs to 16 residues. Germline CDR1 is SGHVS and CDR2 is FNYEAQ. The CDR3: CASSPGPTGALYGYTF.

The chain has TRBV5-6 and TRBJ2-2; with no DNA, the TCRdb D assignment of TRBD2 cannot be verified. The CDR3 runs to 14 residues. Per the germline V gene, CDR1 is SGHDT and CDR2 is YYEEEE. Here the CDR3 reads CASSLGGNGGELFF.

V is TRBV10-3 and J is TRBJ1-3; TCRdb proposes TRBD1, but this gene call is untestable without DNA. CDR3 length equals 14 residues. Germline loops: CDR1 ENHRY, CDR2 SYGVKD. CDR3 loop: CAARLGTGINTIYF.

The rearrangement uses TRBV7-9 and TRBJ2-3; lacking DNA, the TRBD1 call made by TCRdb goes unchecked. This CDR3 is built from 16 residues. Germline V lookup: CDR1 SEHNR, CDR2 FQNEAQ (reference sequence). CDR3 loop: CASSLKVRTGLDTQYF.

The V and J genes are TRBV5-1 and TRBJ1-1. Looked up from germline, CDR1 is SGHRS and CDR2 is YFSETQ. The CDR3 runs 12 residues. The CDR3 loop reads CASSSGRTEAFF.

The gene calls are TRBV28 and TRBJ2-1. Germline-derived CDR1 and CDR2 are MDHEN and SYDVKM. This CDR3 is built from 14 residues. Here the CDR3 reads CASSSIEYGNEQFF.

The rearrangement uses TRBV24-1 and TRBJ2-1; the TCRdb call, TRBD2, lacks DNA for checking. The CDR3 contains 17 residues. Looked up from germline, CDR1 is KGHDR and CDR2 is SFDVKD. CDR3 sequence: CATSDLPSGRSNNEQFF.

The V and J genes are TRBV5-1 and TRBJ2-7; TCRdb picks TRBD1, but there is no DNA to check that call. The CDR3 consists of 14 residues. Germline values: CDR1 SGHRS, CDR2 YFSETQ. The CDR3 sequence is CASSSPDRTYEQYF.

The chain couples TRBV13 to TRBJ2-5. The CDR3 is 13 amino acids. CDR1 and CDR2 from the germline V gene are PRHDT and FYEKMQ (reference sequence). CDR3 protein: CASSFANIETQYF. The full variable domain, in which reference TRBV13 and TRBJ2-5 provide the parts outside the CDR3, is AAGVIQSPRHLIKEKRETATLKCYPIPRHDTVYWYQQGPGQDPQFLISFYEKMQSDKGSIPDRFSAQQFSDYHSELNMSSLELGDSALYFCASSFANIETQYFGPGTRLLVL.